The T cell receptor (beta chain) under discussion was sequenced for a study of blood T cell repertoires in COVID-19. Repertoires were generated with immunoSEQ multiplex PCR, while TCRdb's copy carries only in-frame clones and drops some. The sample holds about 69,000 clones, approximately 85% seen once. V lost 2 bases and J 0 bases, leaving 7 bases between the germline ends. The CDR3 covers 14 residues. The germline CDR1 and CDR2 sequences are MNHEY and SVGAGI. The receptor's source is a human donor in a cohort sampled during active COVID-19. Sequenced: peripheral blood. This chain connects TRBV6-5 to TRBJ1-1, with D possibly matching TRBD1 (5 bases). CDR3 DNA: TGTGCCAGCAGTTACAGACAGATGAACACTGAAGCTTTCTTT. This gives the protein CASSYRQMNTEAFF.